Listed below are T cell receptor beta chains from one sample, sequenced in a study of siplizumab effects on memory and regulatory T cells. Sequencing was performed with immunoSEQ multiplex PCR; in TCRdb, only in-frame clones are kept and a portion is missing. The sample includes around 87,000 clones, 90% seen only once; the top ten take approximately 15%. The sample taken for sequencing was CD4+ T cells sorted from blood. The source is a human donor in good health. Both conserved end residues are part of each CDR3. The order of the fields is V gene, D gene, J gene, clone size, CDR3 DNA, CDR3 protein. D genes are given only for firm matches. For some rows the clone size is stated as once, few or many, or as a class when expanded; others skip it.

TRBV29-1	.	TRBJ2-1	.	TGCAGCGTCAATCGGTGGGGGAGGAAGGGGTTCTTC	CSVNRWGRKGFF
TRBV6-1	.	TRBJ2-2	.	TGTGCCAGCATCCTTACAGTTACCGGGGAGCTGTTTTTT	CASILTVTGELFF
TRBV30	.	TRBJ2-3	.	TGTGCCCGTAGACAGGAGAGCACAGATACGCAGTATTTT	CARRQESTDTQYF
TRBV7-9	.	TRBJ1-3	.	TGTGCCAGCAGCCGTGACGGATCTGGAAACACCATATATTTT	CASSRDGSGNTIYF
TRBV19	.	TRBJ1-5	once	TGTGCCAGTAGCATTAGGACAGTCGATCAGCCCCAGCATTTT	CASSIRTVDQPQHF
TRBV6-1	.	TRBJ1-5	.	TGTGCCAGCGAAGTGCAGTATTATAGCAATCAGCCCCAGCATTTT	CASEVQYYSNQPQHF
TRBV2	TRBD1	TRBJ2-7	.	TGTGCCAGCAGGATTTCGGGACAGGTCACCTACGAGCAGTACTTC	CASRISGQVTYEQYF
TRBV7-2	.	TRBJ1-1	.	TGTGCCAGCAGCACCCGGGGCCGCACTGAAGCTTTCTTT	CASSTRGRTEAFF
TRBV5-1	.	TRBJ2-1	.	TGCGCCAGCAGCTTAGGGGGGAAGTACAATGAGCAGTTCTTC	CASSLGGKYNEQFF
TRBV9	TRBD2	TRBJ2-3	.	TGTGCCAGCAGCGTAGCGATAGCGGGAGGATTCACAGATACGCAGTATTTT	CASSVAIAGGFTDTQYF
TRBV5-6	.	TRBJ1-5	.	TGTGCCAGCAGCTTGGGGGAACAGCCCCAGCATTTT	CASSLGEQPQHF
TRBV7-9	.	TRBJ1-1	.	TGTGCCAGCAGCTTGGAGGGCAGGGGTTCGAACACTGAAGCTTTCTTT	CASSLEGRGSNTEAFF
TRBV19	.	TRBJ1-1	.	TGTGCCAGTAGTATCAGTGGTCGGCAGACCAACACTGAAGCTTTCTTT	CASSISGRQTNTEAFF
TRBV7-2	TRBD2	TRBJ2-2	.	TGTGCCAGCAGCTTTAGCGGGAGAAGGGACACCGGGGAGCTGTTTTTT	CASSFSGRRDTGELFF
TRBV5-1	.	TRBJ2-1	.	TGCGCCAGCAGCTTGAACAGCTACAATGAGCAGTTCTTC	CASSLNSYNEQFF
TRBV5-6	TRBD1	TRBJ1-1	.	TGTGCCAGCAGCTTAATATCCCCAGGGGGCACGGCTGAAGCTTTCTTT	CASSLISPGGTAEAFF
TRBV4-2	TRBD1	TRBJ2-5	.	TGTGCCAGCAGCCAAGGGGGTGGCCCGACAGGGATGGTCGAGACCCAGTACTTC	CASSQGGGPTGMVETQYF
TRBV6-5	.	TRBJ1-5	.	TGTGCCAGCAGGAGGACAGAAAATCAGCCCCAGCATTTT	CASRRTENQPQHF
TRBV10-3	.	TRBJ2-1	.	TGTGCCATCAGTACGGGACTCAACAATGAGCAGTTCTTC	CAISTGLNNEQFF
TRBV10-2	.	TRBJ2-4	.	TGCGCCAGCAGCCCGAAAAACATTCAGTACTTC	CASSPKNIQYF
TRBV19	.	TRBJ1-3	.	TGTGCCAGTAGGCAGGCCGGCTCTGGAAACACCATATATTTT	CASRQAGSGNTIYF
TRBV5-4	TRBD1	TRBJ2-5	.	TGTGCCAGCAGCCCGACAGGGGCGAGAAAGACCCAGTACTTC	CASSPTGARKTQYF
TRBV19	TRBD1	TRBJ2-1	.	TGTGCCAGTAGTGACAGGGTGCCCCGCTCCTACAATGAGCAGTTCTTC	CASSDRVPRSYNEQFF
TRBV6-4	TRBD1	TRBJ1-2	.	TGTGCCAGCAGCGGGACAGGGAAGGATGGCTACACCTTC	CASSGTGKDGYTF
TRBV11-2	.	TRBJ1-2	.	TGTGCCAGCGGCACCTTCAGGGAGGTTACTTATGGCTACACCTTC	CASGTFREVTYGYTF
TRBV27	TRBD2	TRBJ2-6	.	TGTGCCAGCAGTTTATCGATTCTAGCGGGAGCTGGGGCCAACGTCCTGACTTTC	CASSLSILAGAGANVLTF
TRBV15	.	TRBJ1-5	.	TGTGCCACCAGCCTACCTCCCGGGTCCCAGCATTTT	CATSLPPGSQHF
TRBV7-9	.	TRBJ1-3	.	TGTGCCAGCACCGAGGGGGGTCTGGTTGGAAACACCATATATTTT	CASTEGGLVGNTIYF
TRBV5-8	.	TRBJ2-1	.	TGTGCCAGCAGCTTGGGGGGGACCAACTACAATGAGCAGTTCTTC	CASSLGGTNYNEQFF
TRBV5-1	TRBD2	TRBJ2-5	.	TGCGCCAGCAGCTTGGATGGACTAGCCAGGGAGACCCAGTACTTC	CASSLDGLARETQYF
TRBV5-1	TRBD2	TRBJ2-1	.	TGCGCCAGCAGCCCGGGTTGGACTAGCGGGAGCTCCTACAATGAGCAGTTCTTC	CASSPGWTSGSSYNEQFF